This T cell receptor beta chain came from a study of CD8+ T cells in alopecia areata. The CDR3 has 12 residues. The germline V gene has CDR1 MNHNS and CDR2 SASEGT. V was trimmed by 2 bases and J by 15 bases, leaving 14 bases between them. cDNA reverse transcribed from extracted RNA served as the sequencing template. Produced via immunoSEQ multiplex PCR; TCRdb's table is partial and in-frame only. The data hold 90,000 to 100,000 clones, with about 40% observed a single time. The sample consisted of CD4+ T cells sorted from blood. This receptor was taken from a human donor with alopecia areata. The V gene is TRBV6-1, the J gene TRBJ2-4; D possibly corresponds to TRBD2 (5 bases). The CDR3 is CASSENPLGLYF. CDR3 sequence (DNA): TGTGCCAGCAGTGAAAATCCACTAGGCCTGTACTTC.